This passage covers 9 T cell receptor beta chains from one sample sequenced in a study of T cell responses to AZD1222 COVID-19 vaccine. The repertoire was sequenced with immunoSEQ multiplex PCR; TCRdb's copy has only in-frame clones and lacks some. Altogether around 150,000 clones are present, around 95% being singletons, with the ten largest covering about 0.64%. Material: peripheral blood, obtained on day 0 of AZD1222 vaccination. The receptors originated from an adult in good health.

This clone came up once. The V gene is TRBV3-1 (or the pseudogene TRBV3-2), the J gene TRBJ1-1, with TRBD1 as a possible D gene (5 bases). Germline V gene lookup returns CDR1 LGHDT and CDR2 YNNKEL (reference sequence). V lost 1 base to trimming and J lost 1 base, with 10 bases between them. The CDR3 sequence is 15 residues long. In nucleotides, the CDR3 is TGTGCCAGCAGCCAAGTGACAGACCAGAACACTGAAGCTTTCTTT. Amino acids: CASSQVTDQNTEAFF.

This chain joins TRBV5-4 and TRBJ2-2, with 10 bases identical to TRBD2. Germline CDR1 SGHNT, CDR2 YYREEE (reference sequence). This CDR3 is 15 amino acids long. Germline trimming cut 1 base from V and 4 bases from J; bases unmatched to any gene: 1. DNA of the CDR3: TGTGCCAGCAGCTTGTGGACTAGCGGCACCGGGGAGCTGTTTTTT. As protein: CASSLWTSGTGELFF.

The chain recombines TRBV27 with TRBJ1-6, with D unclear. Trimming shortened V by 3 bases and J by 6 bases, and 6 bases separated the two germline ends. This CDR3 comprises 13 residues. The germline gives CDR1 MNHEY, CDR2 SMNVEV (reference sequence). The CDR3 nucleotides read TGTGCCAGCAGTTTTCGGACTAATTCACCCCTCCACTTT. Encoded protein: CASSFRTNSPLHF.

The CDR3 DNA reads as TGTGCCAGCGGAGGGGGAGCCACTGAAGCTTTCTTT. Translating it yields CASGGGATEAFF. The V call is TRBV3-1 (or the pseudogene TRBV3-2), the J call TRBJ1-1; D possibly corresponds to TRBD1 (6 bases). The CDR3 runs to 12 residues. Between the trimmed V and J ends, which lost 8 bases and 4 bases, there was a span of 11 bases. Germline CDR1 and CDR2: LGHDT and YNNKEL (reference sequence).

This sequence joins TRBV4-1 and TRBJ2-7; 9 positions match TRBD2. This CDR3 is built from 18 residues. The ends lost 4 bases at V and 2 bases at J; junction bases unmatched: 15. Germline CDR1 MGHRA, CDR2 YSYEKL. CDR3 coding DNA: TGCGCCAGCAGCCCCTTCGGGGGTAGCGGGAGCCTCACCTACGAGCAGTACTTC. Translation gives CASSPFGGSGSLTYEQYF.

V gene TRBV5-1 combines with J gene TRBJ2-7; 11 bases agree with TRBD2. The germline gives CDR1 SGHRS, CDR2 YFSETQ. The junction had 7 bases not matched to a gene; V was cut back by 2 bases and J by 12 bases. The CDR3 is made up of 13 amino acids. The CDR3 here is CASSLTSGREGYF. CDR3 nucleotide sequence: TGCGCCAGCAGCTTAACTAGCGGGAGAGAAGGGTACTTC.

The chain joins TRBV6-4 to TRBJ1-2; 7 positions match TRBD1. From germline, CDR1 is MRHNA and CDR2 SNTAGT. The V segment lost 5 bases and the J segment 4 bases; nucleotides outside the gene matches: 10. The CDR3 covers 15 residues. In nucleotides, the CDR3 is TGTGCCAGCAGTAAGGAGACAGGGCCCTTCTATGGCTACACCTTC. It specifies CASSKETGPFYGYTF.

This chain connects TRBV19 to TRBJ1-3, with D possibly TRBD1 on 5 matching bases. The V gene lost 7 bases and the J gene lost 1 base, with 8 bases spanning the gap. Germline V CDR1 and CDR2: LNHDA, SQIVND (reference sequence). The CDR3 totals 13 residues. The DNA of the CDR3 is TGTGCCAGTAAAGGGGCATCTGGAAACACCATATATTTT. Translation: CASKGASGNTIYF.

The chain has TRBV27 and TRBJ2-3; D may correspond to TRBD1 or TRBD2 (5 bases each). Looked up from germline, CDR1 is MNHEY and CDR2 is SMNVEV (reference sequence). The CDR3 spans 15 residues. The ends were cut back, 6 bases at V and 2 bases at J, with 15 bases in the middle. The CDR3 DNA reads as TGTGCCAGCAGCCTAAATTGGGACCACACAGATACGCAGTATTTT. The encoded protein is CASSLNWDHTDTQYF.